The sequence of this T cell receptor (beta chain) was determined in a study of CD8 T cells in Susac syndrome. As concerns this clonotype: The antigen remains undetermined.

Random-hexamer reverse transcription was applied to about 0.5 to 1 ug RNA. TCRdb fed the immunoSEQ multiplex PCR reads into MiXCR, producing one record per CDR3 protein. The profile covers 160,000 or so distinct CDR3 sequences, with around 96% appearing a single time and 0.15% to 0.2% taken by the ten largest. V dropped 5 bases and J dropped 2 bases, with 13 bases sitting between them. The CDR3 totals 13 residues. CDR1 and CDR2 from the germline V gene are DFQATT and SNEGSKA (reference sequence). Regarding the study as a whole: TCR sequencing and HLA analysis covered a relatively small number of individuals.

Peripheral blood CD8+ and CD4+ T cells were profiled by TCR beta sequencing. The TCR originated in a human donor with multiple sclerosis. Input material: CD8+ T cells from PBMCs. The chain links TRBV20-1 to TRBJ2-7; D gene uncertain. The CDR3 region is CSALSGDTYEQYF. In DNA, the CDR3 is TGCAGTGCTCTGAGTGGGGATACCTACGAGCAGTACTTC.